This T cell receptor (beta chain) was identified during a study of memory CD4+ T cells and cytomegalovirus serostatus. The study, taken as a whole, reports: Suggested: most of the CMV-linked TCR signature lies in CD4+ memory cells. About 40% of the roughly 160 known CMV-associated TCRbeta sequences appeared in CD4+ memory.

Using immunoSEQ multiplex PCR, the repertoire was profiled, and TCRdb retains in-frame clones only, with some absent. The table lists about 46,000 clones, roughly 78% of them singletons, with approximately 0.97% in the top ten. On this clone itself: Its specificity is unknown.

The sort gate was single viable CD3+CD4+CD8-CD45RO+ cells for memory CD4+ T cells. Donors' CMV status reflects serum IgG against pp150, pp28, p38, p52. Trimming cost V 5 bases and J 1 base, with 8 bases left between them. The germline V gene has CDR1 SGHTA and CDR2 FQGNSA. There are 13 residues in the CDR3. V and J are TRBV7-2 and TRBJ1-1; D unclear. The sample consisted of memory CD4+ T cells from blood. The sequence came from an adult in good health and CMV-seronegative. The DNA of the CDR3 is TGTGCCAGCAGCCGCAAGGGGAACACTGAAGCTTTCTTT. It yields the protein CASSRKGNTEAFF.